This T cell receptor (beta chain) was identified during a study of T cell responses to AZD1222 COVID-19 vaccine. Across the study: Second-dose intervals of approximately 4 or approximately 12 weeks were pooled. The study, taken as a whole, reports: Clonal diversity was possibly underestimated; the donors were predominantly white British and more often female. Spike was spanned by vaccine-associated CD4 TCRs, with dominance at 160-218 and 743-854. Variant regions that are unmutated are reportedly the target of nearly half of spike-specific TCRs.

This clone was detected only once. No antigen is known for it. Sequencing was performed with immunoSEQ multiplex PCR; in TCRdb, only in-frame clones are kept and a portion is missing. The data show about 150,000 clones, with roughly nine tenths seen just once and 15% to 20% held by the top ten. The CDR3 runs 14 residues. The germline V gene encodes CDR1 SQVTM and CDR2 ANQGSEA. V shed 6 bases and J shed 0 bases, with 15 bases lying between them. The sample was peripheral blood, taken on day 0 of AZD1222 vaccination. The chain joins TRBV29-1 to TRBJ2-7, with a tentative D call TRBD1 (6 bases). The clonotype originates from an adult in good health. In DNA form, the CDR3 reads TGCAGCGTAAAGGACAGTCTTAACTCCTACGAGCAGTACTTC. Its translation: CSVKDSLNSYEQYF.